This T cell receptor (beta chain) was profiled in a study of control samples from healthy donors and cancer patients. V gave up 2 bases and J gave up 3 bases, with 20 bases separating them. The CDR3 length is 18 residues. CDR1 and CDR2 from the germline V gene are ENHRY and SYGVKD. Only one count was recorded for this clone. The repertoire was sequenced with immunoSEQ multiplex PCR; TCRdb's copy has only in-frame clones and lacks some. The sample yields about 12,000 clones, 85% to 90% seen once. Sequencing used formalin-fixed, paraffin-embedded tissue. The receptor was isolated from a male donor with melanoma. This chain connects TRBV10-3 to TRBJ1-5; TRBD1 is a possible D gene (6 bases). DNA for the CDR3: TGTGCCATCAGTGAGCCCAGGGGCACAGGTCTTAACAATCAGCCCCAGCATTTT. As protein: CAISEPRGTGLNNQPQHF.